Each of the 10 T cell receptor beta chains below was sequenced from the same sample in a study of CD8+ T cells in alopecia areata. Described treatment: oral pan-JAK inhibitor, 5-10 mg twice daily. Extraction and reverse transcription of RNA yielded cDNA as the sequencing template. Profiling relied on immunoSEQ multiplex PCR, and the TCRdb table lists in-frame clones only, not all of them. The table shows under 200,000 clones, with roughly 65% occurring only once. This specimen consisted of CD4+ T cells sorted from blood, obtained at week 4, from a patient treated with tofacitinib. Every receptor here comes from a human donor with alopecia areata.

This clone has only a few counts. The chain links TRBV25-1 to TRBJ1-1; D is undetermined. Between the trimmed V and J ends, which lost 7 bases and 5 bases, there was a span of 8 bases. The CDR3 spans 11 residues. CDR1 is MGHDK, CDR2 SYGVNS, per germline. The CDR3 reads CASKRETEAFF. CDR3 nucleotides: TGTGCCAGCAAAAGGGAAACTGAAGCTTTCTTT.

In its sample, this clone was seen a few times. V is TRBV5-6 and J is TRBJ2-3; 9 bases line up with TRBD2. CDR1 is SGHDT and CDR2 is YYEEEE in the germline V gene. The CDR3 totals 14 residues. Trimming at V came to 6 bases and at J to 4 bases, leaving 6 bases not matched to a gene. The CDR3 bases are TGTGCCAGCATGGGAGCGGGGGGTTCAGATACGCAGTATTTT. This codes for CASMGAGGSDTQYF. The full variable domain, its missing parts supplied by reference TRBV5-6 and TRBJ2-3, is DAGVTQSPTHLIKTRGQQVTLRCSPKSGHDTVSWYQQALGQGPQFIFQYYEEEERQRGNFPDRFSGHQFPNYSSELNVNALLLGDSALYLCASMGAGGSDTQYFGPGTRLTVL.

This CDR3 is CSVSHTWAGGTDTQYF. The DNA for the CDR3 is TGCAGCGTTTCCCATACTTGGGCCGGTGGCACAGATACGCAGTATTTT. The chain recombines TRBV29-1 with TRBJ2-3, with unresolved D. V lost 5 bases to trimming and J lost 1 base, with 19 bases between them. Germline V gives CDR1 SQVTM, CDR2 ANQGSEA. The length of the CDR3 is 16 residues.

This rearrangement joins TRBV29-1 to TRBJ1-2, with D perhaps matching TRBD1 (6 bases). CDR1 SQVTM and CDR2 ANQGSEA come from the germline V gene. The CDR3 is 11 amino acids. V lost 5 bases and J 6 bases, leaving 10 bases between the germline ends. The CDR3 region has the DNA TGCAGCGTTTTACAGGGACATGGCTACACCTTC. This sequence encodes CSVLQGHGYTF.

The chain combines TRBV15 with TRBJ1-2, with 9 bases matching TRBD1. Germline-derived CDR1 and CDR2 are LNHNV and YYDKDF (reference sequence). V shed 0 bases and J 0 bases; nucleotides not matched to a gene: 2. The CDR3 is 16 residues long. The CDR3: CATSRDDRGSNYGYTF. DNA of the CDR3: TGTGCCACCAGCAGAGATGACAGGGGGTCTAACTATGGCTACACCTTC. Combining the CDR3 with reference TRBV15 and TRBJ1-2 gives the whole variable domain DAMVIQNPRYQVTQFGKPVTLSCSQTLNHNVMYWYQQKSSQAPKLLFHYYDKDFNNEADTPDNFQSRRPNTSFCFLDIRSPGLGDTAMYLCATSRDDRGSNYGYTFGSGTRLTVV.

V usage is TRBV29-1 and J usage is TRBJ1-2, with 8 bases that match TRBD1. This CDR3 is built from 11 residues. V trimming: 7 bases; J trimming: 8 bases; junction bases outside the gene matches: 6. Germline CDR1 SQVTM, CDR2 ANQGSEA. This chain's CDR3 is CSAGQGGGYTF. CDR3 bases: TGCAGCGCCGGACAGGGCGGCGGCTACACCTTC.

In this sample, this clone turned up a few times. The chain has TRBV14 and TRBJ2-3; D not certain. Germline CDR1 reads SGHDN; CDR2 reads FVKESK. V dropped 4 bases and J dropped 2 bases, with 7 bases sitting between them. The CDR3 totals 13 residues. The CDR3, as DNA: TGTGCCAGCAGCCCCGGAACCACAGATACGCAGTATTTT. Protein: CASSPGTTDTQYF.

V usage is TRBV29-1 and J usage is TRBJ2-5, with TRBD2 matching over 12 bases. Unmatched junction bases numbered 8, after V lost 6 bases and J lost 6 bases. Germline V lookup: CDR1 SQVTM, CDR2 ANQGSEA. This CDR3 region has 14 residues. The CDR3: CSVGLAGDGKTQYF. CDR3 sequence (DNA): TGCAGCGTGGGACTAGCGGGTGACGGAAAGACCCAGTACTTC. The full variable domain, completed using reference TRBV29-1 and TRBJ2-5, is SAVISQKPSRDICQRGTSLTIQCQVDSQVTMMFWYRQQPGQSLTLIATANQGSEATYESGFVIDKFPISRPNLTFSTLTVSNMSPEDSSIYLCSVGLAGDGKTQYFGPGTRLLVL.

Turning to this clone: This same CDR3 is encoded by further DNA sequences in the sample. This sequence joins TRBV29-1 and TRBJ2-3; 7 bases are shared with TRBD1. Germline trimming cut 5 bases from V and 1 base from J; bases unmatched to any gene: 0. The CDR3 loop spans 12 amino acids. CDR1 is SQVTM, CDR2 ANQGSEA, per germline. CDR3 residues: CSVTGGTDTQYF. Written as DNA, the CDR3 is TGCAGCGTTACAGGGGGCACAGATACGCAGTATTTT.

This clone occurred a few times. The chain has TRBV7-2 and TRBJ1-1; 9 positions agree with TRBD1. V gave up 2 bases and J gave up 4 bases; unmatched junction bases: 5. In germline, CDR1 is SGHTA, CDR2 FQGNSA. This CDR3 contains 15 residues. CDR3 nucleotide sequence: TGTGCCAGCAGCTTATACAGGGGGCTCGGCACTGAAGCTTTCTTT. Translated, it gives CASSLYRGLGTEAFF.